A single T cell receptor (beta chain) is shown here with its context. Its specificity is not known. There are 12 residues in the CDR3. Germline CDR1 SEHNR, CDR2 FQNEAQ (reference sequence). The V gene lost 3 bases and the J gene lost 3 bases, with 4 bases spanning the gap. These data come from a study of vaccination and CD4 T cells after COVID-19. Treatment defined: roughly ten-day PBMC culture with coronavirus spike peptide pools or control peptides (ViraFEST assay). The Oncomine TCR Beta short-read assay was what sequenced the DNA obtained from cultured CD4+ T cells. TCRdb re-called the PCR reads through MiXCR, storing one row per CDR3 protein. The data show about 19,000 distinct CDR3 sequences, around 48% seen once.

The sample was CD4+ T cells from blood, cultured in vitro. V usage is TRBV7-9 and J usage is TRBJ2-3; unclear D gene. The TCR comes from a human donor who had recovered from COVID-19. This chain's CDR3 is CASSFQTDTQYF. CDR3 nucleotide sequence: TGTGCCAGCAGCTTCCAGACAGATACGCAGTATTTT.